This T cell receptor beta chain was observed in a study of regulatory T cells in long-lasting Graves disease. This CDR3 spans 18 amino acids. Per germline, CDR1 GTSNPN and CDR2 SVGIG (reference sequence). The ends lost 2 bases at V and 1 base at J; junction bases unmatched: 14. Findings and limits, study-wide: With a few thousand shared public clonotypes, persistent patients exceeded new patients, who shared approximately 880.

As for this clonotype: The antigen remains unidentified.

Sequencing libraries for TCR beta were prepared with iRepertoire HTBI primers and Arm-PCR of CDR3 regions. As handled by the study authors: Identification yielded 60 or so TRBV and around 15 TRBJ segments across samples. TCRdb reanalysed the multiplex PCR reads using MiXCR and keeps one entry per CDR3 protein. These V and J calls are TCRdb output, not the study's own analysis. The sample records about 400,000 distinct CDR3 sequences, less than 25% being singletons. Documented time point: persistent/refractory GD, antithyroid drugs over 5 years with positive TRAb. Preparation of the TCR library used RNA extracted from PBMCs. American Thyroid Association guidelines served as the basis for diagnosing Graves' disease.

The sequence was collected from a female donor with Graves disease. The gene calls are TRBV30 and TRBJ1-1; the match to TRBD1 covers 9 bases. The input for sequencing was peripheral blood mononuclear cells (PBMCs), taken when the disease was refractory, from a patient treated with antithyroid drugs. The CDR3 DNA sequence: TGTGCCTGGAGTCCTCCCCGGGGACAGGGATTGGAGAACACTGAAGCTTTCTTT. Translated, it gives CAWSPPRGQGLENTEAFF.